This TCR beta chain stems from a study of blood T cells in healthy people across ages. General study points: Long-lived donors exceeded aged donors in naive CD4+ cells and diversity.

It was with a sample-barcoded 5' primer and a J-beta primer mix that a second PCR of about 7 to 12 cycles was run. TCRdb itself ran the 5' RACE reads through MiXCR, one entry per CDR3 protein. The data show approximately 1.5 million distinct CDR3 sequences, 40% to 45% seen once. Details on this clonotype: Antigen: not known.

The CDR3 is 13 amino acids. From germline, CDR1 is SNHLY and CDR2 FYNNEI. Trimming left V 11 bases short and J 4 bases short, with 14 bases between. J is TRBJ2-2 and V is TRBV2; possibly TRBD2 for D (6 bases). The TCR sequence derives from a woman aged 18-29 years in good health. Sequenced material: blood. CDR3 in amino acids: CAGGAQITGELFF. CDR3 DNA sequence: TGTGCCGGCGGGGCCCAGATCACCGGGGAGCTGTTTTTT.